These 29 T cell receptor beta chains originate from one sample sequenced in a study of CD8 T cells in Susac syndrome. Roughly 0.45 to 1 ug RNA was reverse transcribed with random hexamers. TCRdb re-analysed the immunoSEQ multiplex PCR reads in MiXCR, keeping a single row per CDR3 protein. This table holds about 190,000 distinct CDR3 sequences, 90% to 95% found once. Sequencing was done on a sample of CD4+ T cells from PBMCs. These receptors were collected from a human donor with Susac syndrome.

The chain uses TRBV11-1 and TRBJ2-1; TRBD2 agrees at 13 bases. This CDR3 spans 17 amino acids. Per the germline V gene, CDR1 is SGHAT and CDR2 is FQDESV (reference sequence). V was pared by 1 base and J by 4 bases, with 4 bases of the junction left unmatched. The CDR3 DNA reads TGTGCCAGCAGCTTAGGAATGGGACTAGCGGGGTACAATGAGCAGTTCTTC. As protein: CASSLGMGLAGYNEQFF.

The chain combines TRBV4-2 with TRBJ1-5; D unresolved. The germline V and J ends were trimmed by 0 bases and 7 bases, with 13 bases remaining between them. The CDR3 runs to 15 residues. CDR1 is LGHNA, CDR2 YNFKEQ, per germline. CDR3 sequence (DNA): TGTGCCAGCAGCCAAGATCTCAGTTTTTGGCAGCCCCAGCATTTT. As protein: CASSQDLSFWQPQHF.

This rearrangement joins TRBV20-1 to TRBJ1-3; D not resolved. Trimming cost V 1 base and J 0 bases, with 7 bases left between them. This CDR3 comprises 14 residues. Per germline, CDR1 DFQATT and CDR2 SNEGSKA (reference sequence). This CDR3 reads CSARVDNSGNTIYF. The CDR3 DNA sequence: TGCAGTGCTAGAGTTGACAACTCTGGAAACACCATATATTTT.

CDR3 amino acids: CASSQDWGSSTDTQYF. The DNA for the CDR3 is TGTGCCAGCAGCCAAGATTGGGGTTCTAGCACAGATACGCAGTATTTT. The V gene is TRBV3-1, the J gene TRBJ2-3, with unresolved D. Trimming shortened V by 0 bases and J by 0 bases, and 10 bases separated the two germline ends. In germline, CDR1 is LGHDT, CDR2 YNNKEL (reference sequence). This CDR3 is built from 16 residues.

The chain employs TRBV4-1 and TRBJ2-2, with D perhaps matching TRBD1 (7 bases). Germline V lookup: CDR1 MGHRA, CDR2 YSYEKL. V lost 4 bases, J lost 5 bases, and 20 bases lay in between. The CDR3 sequence is 17 residues long. The DNA for the CDR3 is TGCGCCAGCAGCCTACAACCGTTGACAGGGAGGACCGGGGAGCTGTTTTTT. It yields the protein CASSLQPLTGRTGELFF.

V and J are TRBV7-9 and TRBJ1-2, with D perhaps TRBD1 (6 bases). This CDR3 is 17 amino acids long. CDR1 SEHNR and CDR2 FQNEAQ come from the germline V gene (reference sequence). CDR3 in amino acids: CAGRSDHTDRSNYGYTF. CDR3 sequence (DNA): TGTGCGGGGCGGTCGGATCACACAGACAGGTCTAACTATGGCTACACCTTC.

The V call is TRBV5-4, the J call TRBJ1-6; TRBD1 is a possible D gene (5 bases). V was pared by 6 bases and J by 7 bases, with 14 bases between. The CDR3 is made up of 14 amino acids. The germline V gene has CDR1 SGHNT and CDR2 YYREEE (reference sequence). This CDR3 reads CASTRDFTNSPLHF. In DNA form, the CDR3 reads TGTGCCAGCACCCGGGACTTCACAAATTCACCCCTCCACTTT. Filled out from reference TRBV5-4 and TRBJ1-6, the complete variable domain reads ETGVTQSPTHLIKTRGQQVTLRCSSQSGHNTVSWYQQALGQGPQFIFQYYREEENGRGNFPPRFSGLQFPNYSSELNVNALELDDSALYLCASTRDFTNSPLHFGNGTRLTVT.

This chain joins TRBV9 and TRBJ2-3; D is unclear. Germline CDR1 SGDLS, CDR2 YYNGEE. Trimming took 3 bases from V and 0 from J, leaving 8 bases between them. The length of the CDR3 is 14 residues. The CDR3 DNA reads as TGTGCCAGCAGCGGACTGTCTAGCACAGATACGCAGTATTTT. Its protein is CASSGLSSTDTQYF.

The chain recombines TRBV20-1 with TRBJ2-7; 9 bases map to TRBD2. Per the germline V gene, CDR1 is DFQATT and CDR2 is SNEGSKA (reference sequence). V lost 5 bases and J lost 5; bases outside the gene matches: 10. CDR3 size: 14 residues. For the CDR3, the DNA is TGCAGTGCTTCTCTAGCGGGAAGATCCGACGAGCAGTACTTC. As protein: CSASLAGRSDEQYF.

The chain combines TRBV20-1 with TRBJ1-3; D not certain. Looked up from germline, CDR1 is DFQATT and CDR2 is SNEGSKA (reference sequence). This CDR3 has 14 amino acids. V was clipped by 5 bases and J by 4 bases, with 15 bases between them. CDR3 in DNA: TGCAGTGCTTCCTCTCCCTGGGCGGGAAACACCATATATTTT. Translating it yields CSASSPWAGNTIYF.

This rearrangement joins TRBV25-1 to TRBJ2-5, with TRBD1 identical over 10 bases. CDR1 MGHDK and CDR2 SYGVNS come from the germline V gene. Trimming removed 5 bases from V and 2 bases from J; junction bases left unmatched: 8. This CDR3 has 16 residues. The CDR3 loop is CASSKGDRGTQETQYF. The CDR3 region has the DNA TGTGCCAGCAGTAAGGGGGACAGGGGTACACAAGAGACCCAGTACTTC.

The rearrangement uses TRBV10-2 and TRBJ1-2; D remains unclear. Trimming cost V 2 bases and J 1 base, with 8 bases left between them. CDR1 and CDR2 from the germline V gene are WSHSY and SAAADI. CDR3 length: 14 residues. The CDR3 nucleotides read TGCGCCAGCAGTGAGGCAGGCATTAACTATGGCTACACCTTC. Amino acids: CASSEAGINYGYTF.

The chain recombines TRBV5-1 with TRBJ1-6; D ambiguous. Germline-derived CDR1 and CDR2 are SGHRS and YFSETQ. V was clipped by 6 bases and J by 7 bases, with 11 bases between them. The CDR3 consists of 13 residues. CDR3 region: CASKWTDNSPLHF. CDR3 bases: TGCGCCAGCAAATGGACCGACAATTCACCCCTCCACTTT.

This clonotype was observed a single time. The rearrangement uses TRBV2 and TRBJ2-2; D remains ambiguous. Germline loops: CDR1 SNHLY, CDR2 FYNNEI. This CDR3 comprises 14 residues. Trimming removed 5 bases at V and 0 bases at J, with 7 bases between. In DNA form, the CDR3 reads TGTGCCAGCAGTCTGGTGGCGAACACCGGGGAGCTGTTTTTT. It yields the protein CASSLVANTGELFF.

J is TRBJ2-7 and V is TRBV29-1; the match to TRBD1 covers 9 bases. V was clipped by 2 bases and J by 2 bases; unmatched bases: 4. This CDR3 comprises 14 residues. Germline V gene sequence: CDR1 SQVTM, CDR2 ANQGSEA. The CDR3 nucleotides are TGCAGCGTTGAACTGGGACAGGGACCCTACGAGCAGTACTTC. Encoded protein: CSVELGQGPYEQYF.

The chain combines TRBV10-3 with TRBJ2-3; 9 nucleotides align to TRBD1. The CDR3 has 16 amino acids. The trim removed 0 bases at V and 0 bases at J, leaving 1 base unmatched. The germline V gene has CDR1 ENHRY and CDR2 SYGVKD. CDR3 in DNA: TGTGCCATCAGTGAGTCACAGGGGGCAAGCACAGATACGCAGTATTTT. Translated, it gives CAISESQGASTDTQYF.

This chain uses TRBV5-6 with TRBJ1-1, with D perhaps matching TRBD1 (5 bases). V was trimmed by 2 bases and J by 5 bases, leaving 13 bases between them. The length of the CDR3 is 14 residues. CDR1 and CDR2 (germline): SGHDT, YYEEEE. DNA for the CDR3: TGTGCCAGCAGCTTACGGGGGTTGAGAACTGAAGCTTTCTTT. Translating gives CASSLRGLRTEAFF.

This clonotype was counted only a few times. The chain has TRBV25-1 and TRBJ1-1; D not certain. This CDR3 spans 11 amino acids. V lost 4 bases, J lost 4 bases, and 4 bases lay in between. In germline, CDR1 is MGHDK, CDR2 SYGVNS. In DNA form, the CDR3 reads TGTGCCAGCAGTGGGGGCACTGAAGCTTTCTTT. Its translation: CASSGGTEAFF. The variable domain in full, with the rest retrieved from reference TRBV25-1 and TRBJ1-1, is EADIYQTPRYLVIGTGKKITLECSQTMGHDKMYWYQQDPGMELHLIHYSYGVNSTEKGDLSSESTVSRIRTEHFPLTLESARPSHTSQYLCASSGGTEAFFGQGTRLTVV.

The V and J genes are TRBV6-1 and TRBJ2-1, with 9 nucleotides matching TRBD2. V lost 5 bases to trimming and J lost 10 bases; unmatched junction nucleotides: 3. This CDR3 is built from 12 residues. The germline V gene has CDR1 MNHNS and CDR2 SASEGT. CDR3 sequence reads: CASSPSGREQFF. In DNA form, the CDR3 reads TGTGCCAGCAGTCCGAGCGGGAGGGAGCAGTTCTTC.

The V and J genes are TRBV5-1 and TRBJ2-3; tentatively, D is TRBD2 (6 bases). Germline lookup yields CDR1 SGHRS and CDR2 YFSETQ. This CDR3 spans 16 amino acids. The V gene lost 7 bases and the J gene lost 0 bases, with 18 bases spanning the gap. This CDR3 reads CASRPRGTPSTDTQYF. The CDR3 coding sequence is TGCGCCAGCCGACCGCGGGGAACCCCAAGCACAGATACGCAGTATTTT.

The rearrangement uses TRBV27 and TRBJ2-7; no clear D. V gave up 2 bases and J gave up 2 bases, with 13 bases separating them. This CDR3 has 15 amino acids. Germline V lookup: CDR1 MNHEY, CDR2 SMNVEV (reference sequence). CDR3 loop: CASSLKLGNAYEQYF. The CDR3 DNA reads TGTGCCAGCAGTTTAAAGTTGGGGAACGCCTACGAGCAGTACTTC.

The CDR3 reads CAWSAGGVEAFF. DNA for the CDR3: TGTGCCTGGAGTGCGGGTGGTGTGGAAGCTTTCTTT. The chain recombines TRBV30 with TRBJ1-1; the D is unclear. V lost 1 base and J 8 bases, leaving 11 bases between the germline ends. The CDR3 runs to 12 residues. The V gene's germline CDR1 is GTSNPN and CDR2 SVGIG (reference sequence).

This sequence joins TRBV20-1 and TRBJ1-2; no definite D call. CDR1 and CDR2 (germline): DFQATT, SNEGSKA (reference sequence). Deletions cut 5 bases from V and 3 bases from J, with 7 bases between. This CDR3 has 11 amino acids. The CDR3 loop reads CSAAAYYGYTF. The CDR3 DNA reads as TGCAGTGCTGCAGCTTACTATGGCTACACCTTC.

The genes are TRBV19 and TRBJ2-1; possible D gene TRBD2, 5 bases. Germline values: CDR1 LNHDA, CDR2 SQIVND (reference sequence). Trimming stripped 6 bases from V and 0 bases from J, with 15 bases between. There are 16 residues in the CDR3. CDR3 amino acids: CASRNRLGSSYNEQFF. The CDR3 coding sequence is TGTGCCAGTAGAAATCGACTGGGGAGCTCCTACAATGAGCAGTTCTTC.

The rearrangement uses TRBV2 and TRBJ1-4; 8 bases match TRBD1. This CDR3 has 14 amino acids. The ends lost 6 bases at V and 8 bases at J; junction bases unmatched: 8. From germline, CDR1 is SNHLY and CDR2 FYNNEI. CDR3 in DNA: TGTGCCAGCAGGACAGGGGTCGTCAAGGAAAAACTGTTTTTT. It codes for CASRTGVVKEKLFF.

A few counts support this clonotype. The chain carries TRBV5-4 and TRBJ2-1; 15 nucleotides agree with TRBD2. Germline V gene sequence: CDR1 SGHNT, CDR2 YYREEE (reference sequence). The CDR3 has 17 amino acids. With V trimmed by 4 bases and J by 7 bases, 9 bases remained unmatched. The CDR3: CASSLGLAGGPRNEQFF. Written as DNA, the CDR3 is TGTGCCAGCAGCCTCGGACTAGCGGGAGGGCCGCGAAATGAGCAGTTCTTC.

The rearrangement uses TRBV5-1 and TRBJ2-7; TRBD2 matches 8 bases. V shed 4 bases and J 4 bases; nucleotides not matched to a gene: 4. CDR3 length: 13 residues. Germline V CDR1 and CDR2: SGHRS, YFSETQ. In DNA, the CDR3 is TGCGCCAGCAGCCCCGGGACTAGATACGAGCAGTACTTC. Its translation is CASSPGTRYEQYF.

This sequence joins TRBV27 and TRBJ1-2; a weak D match, TRBD1 (6 bases). Germline V gene lookup returns CDR1 MNHEY and CDR2 SMNVEV (reference sequence). V lost 3 bases to trimming and J lost 8 bases, with 13 bases between them. The CDR3 covers 13 residues. In DNA form, the CDR3 reads TGTGCCAGCAGTTTCAGGGGATATGAAGGCTACACCTTC. It encodes CASSFRGYEGYTF.

The chain links TRBV7-9 to TRBJ2-1, with D possibly being TRBD2 (6 bases). Germline V CDR1 and CDR2: SEHNR, FQNEAQ (reference sequence). V gave up 7 bases and J gave up 0 bases, with 13 bases separating them. This CDR3 spans 15 amino acids. CDR3 DNA: TGTGCCAGCACAAATAGGGACTTCTCCTACAATGAGCAGTTCTTC. Translating it yields CASTNRDFSYNEQFF.